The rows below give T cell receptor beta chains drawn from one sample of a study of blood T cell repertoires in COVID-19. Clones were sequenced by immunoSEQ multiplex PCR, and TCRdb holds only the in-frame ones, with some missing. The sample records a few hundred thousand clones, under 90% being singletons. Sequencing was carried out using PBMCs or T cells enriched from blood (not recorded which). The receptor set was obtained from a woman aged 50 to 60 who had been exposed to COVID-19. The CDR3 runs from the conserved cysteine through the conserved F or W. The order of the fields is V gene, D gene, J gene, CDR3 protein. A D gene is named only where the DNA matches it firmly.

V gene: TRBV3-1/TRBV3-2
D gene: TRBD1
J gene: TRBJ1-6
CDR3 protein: CASYGQGAAPLHF

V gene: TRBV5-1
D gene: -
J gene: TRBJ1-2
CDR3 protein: CASSFYGTSNYGYTF

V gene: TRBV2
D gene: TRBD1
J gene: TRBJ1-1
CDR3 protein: CASTAEQGAAAFF

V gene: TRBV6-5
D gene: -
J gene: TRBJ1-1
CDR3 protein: CASSYNPGQNTEAFF

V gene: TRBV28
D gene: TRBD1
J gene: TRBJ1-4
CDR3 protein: CASRLPPGQDGGEKLFF

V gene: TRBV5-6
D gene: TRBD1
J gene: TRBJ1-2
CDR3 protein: CASSSARDRGSYGYTF

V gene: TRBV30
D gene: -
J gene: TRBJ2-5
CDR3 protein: CAFRPGPRRETQYF

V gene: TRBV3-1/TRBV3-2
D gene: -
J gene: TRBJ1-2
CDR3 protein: CASSQEYQSYGYTF

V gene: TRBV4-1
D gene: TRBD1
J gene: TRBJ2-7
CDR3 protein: CATLRTSGTGIYEQYF

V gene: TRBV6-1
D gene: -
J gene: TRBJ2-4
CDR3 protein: CASSEADAQGVAKNIQYF

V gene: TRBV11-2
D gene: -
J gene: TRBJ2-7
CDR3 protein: CASSTTGTSAF

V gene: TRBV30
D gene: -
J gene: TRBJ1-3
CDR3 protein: CAWSAGRVGPGNTIYF

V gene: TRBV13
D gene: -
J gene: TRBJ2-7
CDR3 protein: CASSPGISSYEQYF

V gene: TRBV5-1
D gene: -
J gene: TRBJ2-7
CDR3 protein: CASSVGHDYEQYF

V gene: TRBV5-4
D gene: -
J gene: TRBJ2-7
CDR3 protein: CASSFGSGYDEQYF

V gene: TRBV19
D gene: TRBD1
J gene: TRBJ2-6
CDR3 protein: CASSRGQVFSGANVLTF

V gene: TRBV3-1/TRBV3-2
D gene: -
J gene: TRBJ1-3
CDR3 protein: CASSQVRGNTIYF

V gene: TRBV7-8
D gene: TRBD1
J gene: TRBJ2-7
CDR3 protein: CASSKDRGSYEQYF

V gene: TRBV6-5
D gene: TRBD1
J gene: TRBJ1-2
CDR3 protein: CASRTGAQGAYGYTF

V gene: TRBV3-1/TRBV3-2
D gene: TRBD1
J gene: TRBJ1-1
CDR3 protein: CASSQAAGGTNTEAFF

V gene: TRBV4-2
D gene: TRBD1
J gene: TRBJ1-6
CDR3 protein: CASSQDRRPGQGFSPLHF

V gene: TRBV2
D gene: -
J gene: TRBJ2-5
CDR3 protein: CASSEVSGRLSTQYF

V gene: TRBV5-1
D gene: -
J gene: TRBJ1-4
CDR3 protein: CASSSKGGAGEKLFF

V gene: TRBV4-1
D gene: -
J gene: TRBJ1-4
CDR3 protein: CASSQDSAGRHGEKLFF

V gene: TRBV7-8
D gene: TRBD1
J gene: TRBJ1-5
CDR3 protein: CASSLSTGGGQPQHF

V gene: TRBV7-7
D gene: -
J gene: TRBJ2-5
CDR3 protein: CASSLNRAETQYF

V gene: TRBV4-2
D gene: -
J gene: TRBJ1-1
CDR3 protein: CASSQGPGQTEAFF

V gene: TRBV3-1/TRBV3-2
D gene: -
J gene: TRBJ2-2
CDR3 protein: CASSQAVATGELFF

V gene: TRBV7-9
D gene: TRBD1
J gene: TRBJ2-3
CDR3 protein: CASSIGQGGPTDTQYF

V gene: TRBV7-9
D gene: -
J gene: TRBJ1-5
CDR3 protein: CASSLGAGDQPQHF

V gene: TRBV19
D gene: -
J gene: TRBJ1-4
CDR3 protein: CASSFIGTPREKLFF

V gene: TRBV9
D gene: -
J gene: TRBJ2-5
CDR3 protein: CASSGTGLETQYF

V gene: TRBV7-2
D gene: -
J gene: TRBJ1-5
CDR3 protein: CASSWTGQTNQPQHF

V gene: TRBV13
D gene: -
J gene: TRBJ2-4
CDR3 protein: CASSSGSGAKNIQYF

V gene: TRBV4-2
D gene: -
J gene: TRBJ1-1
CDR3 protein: CASSQDSGVTEAFF

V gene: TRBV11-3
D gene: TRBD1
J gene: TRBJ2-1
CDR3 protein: CASSTRDRGYNEQFF

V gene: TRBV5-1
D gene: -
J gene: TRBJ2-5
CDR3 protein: CASSLRQTVQETQYF

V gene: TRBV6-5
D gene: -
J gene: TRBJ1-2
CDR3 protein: CASRPRGFNYGYTF

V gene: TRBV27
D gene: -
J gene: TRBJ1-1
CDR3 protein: CASSGLMNTEAFF

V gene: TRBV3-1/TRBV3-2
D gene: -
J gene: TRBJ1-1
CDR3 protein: CASSQGGVNTEAFF

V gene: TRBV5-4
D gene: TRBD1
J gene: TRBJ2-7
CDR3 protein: CASSLAGGQTTYEQYF

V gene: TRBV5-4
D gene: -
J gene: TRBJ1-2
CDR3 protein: CASSLDVGHPPGYTF

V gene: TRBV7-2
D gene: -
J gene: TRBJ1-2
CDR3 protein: CASSERQAYGYTF

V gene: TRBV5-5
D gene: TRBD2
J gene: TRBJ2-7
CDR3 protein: CASSLVSSGVYEQYF

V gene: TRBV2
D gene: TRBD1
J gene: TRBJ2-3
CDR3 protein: CASSEYPGTGGAIQADTQYF

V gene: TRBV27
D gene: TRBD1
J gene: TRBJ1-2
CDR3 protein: CASSATGAYGYTF

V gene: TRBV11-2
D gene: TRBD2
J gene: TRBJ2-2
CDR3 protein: CASSLDGGGAGELFF

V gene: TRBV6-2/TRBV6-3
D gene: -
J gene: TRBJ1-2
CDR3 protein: CASSAKTGRYGYTF

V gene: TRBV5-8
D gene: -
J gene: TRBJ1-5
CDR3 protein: CASSFLSVSRQPQHF

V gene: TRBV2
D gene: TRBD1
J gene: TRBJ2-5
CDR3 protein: CASKDPGQAQETQYF

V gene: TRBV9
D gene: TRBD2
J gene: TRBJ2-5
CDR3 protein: CASSVGRDSGVVETQYF

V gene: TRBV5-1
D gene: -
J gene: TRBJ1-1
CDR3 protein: CASSLAGTANMNTEAFF

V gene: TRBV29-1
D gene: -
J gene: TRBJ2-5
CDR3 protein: CSVEEGKETQYF

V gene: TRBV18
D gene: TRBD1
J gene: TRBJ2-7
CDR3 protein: CASSPGTGYEQYF

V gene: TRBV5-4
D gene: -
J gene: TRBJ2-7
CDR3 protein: CASSQPRREQYF

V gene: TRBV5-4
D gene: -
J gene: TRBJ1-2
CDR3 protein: CASSLDNTYGYTF

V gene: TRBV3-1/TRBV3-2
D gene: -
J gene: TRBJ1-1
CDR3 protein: CASSPSAGLLNTEAFF

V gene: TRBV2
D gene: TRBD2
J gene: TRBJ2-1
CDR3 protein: CASTGLAGFNEQFF

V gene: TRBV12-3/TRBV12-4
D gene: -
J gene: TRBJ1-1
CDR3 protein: CASSFHGETEAFF